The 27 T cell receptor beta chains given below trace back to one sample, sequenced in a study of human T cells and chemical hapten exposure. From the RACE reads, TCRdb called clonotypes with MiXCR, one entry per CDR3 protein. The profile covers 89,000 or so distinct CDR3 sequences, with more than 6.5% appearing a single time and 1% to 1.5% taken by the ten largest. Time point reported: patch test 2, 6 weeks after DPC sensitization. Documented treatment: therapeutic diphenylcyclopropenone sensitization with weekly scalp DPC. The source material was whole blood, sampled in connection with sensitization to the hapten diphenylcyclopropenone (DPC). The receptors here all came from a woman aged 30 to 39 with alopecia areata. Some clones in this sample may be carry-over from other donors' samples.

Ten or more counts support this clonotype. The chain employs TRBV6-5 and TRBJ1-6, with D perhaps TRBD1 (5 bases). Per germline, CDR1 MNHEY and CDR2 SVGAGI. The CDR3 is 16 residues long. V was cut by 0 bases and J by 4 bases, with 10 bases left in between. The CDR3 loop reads CASSYSTVIYNSPLHF. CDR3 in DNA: TGTGCCAGCAGTTACTCGACAGTAATTTATAATTCACCCCTCCACTTT.

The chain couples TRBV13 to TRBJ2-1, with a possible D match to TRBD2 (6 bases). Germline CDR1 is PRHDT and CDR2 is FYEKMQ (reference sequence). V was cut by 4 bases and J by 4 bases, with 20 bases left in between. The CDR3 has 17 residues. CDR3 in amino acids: CASSSHLRGDPYNEQFF. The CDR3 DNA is TGTGCCAGCAGCTCCCATCTTCGCGGGGATCCATACAATGAGCAGTTCTTC.

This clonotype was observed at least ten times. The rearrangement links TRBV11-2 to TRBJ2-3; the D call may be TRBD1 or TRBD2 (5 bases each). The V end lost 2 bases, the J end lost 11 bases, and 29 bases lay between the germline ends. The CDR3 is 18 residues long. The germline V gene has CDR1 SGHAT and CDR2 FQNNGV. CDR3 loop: CASSLIIRGEQGPYEQYF. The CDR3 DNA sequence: TGTGCCAGCAGCTTAATTATAAGAGGGGAGCAAGGGCCATACGAGCAGTATTTT. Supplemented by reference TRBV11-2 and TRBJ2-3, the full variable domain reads EAGVAQSPRYKIIEKRQSVAFWCNPISGHATLYWYQQILGQGPKLLIQFQNNGVVDDSQLPKDRFSAERLKGVDSTLKIQPAKLEDSAVYLCASSLIIRGEQGPYEQYFGPGTRLTVL.

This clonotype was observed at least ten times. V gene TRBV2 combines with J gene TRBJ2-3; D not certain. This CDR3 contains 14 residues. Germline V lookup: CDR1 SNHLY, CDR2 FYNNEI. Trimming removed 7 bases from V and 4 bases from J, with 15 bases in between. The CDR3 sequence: CASTPRALADTQYF. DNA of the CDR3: TGTGCCAGCACCCCGAGAGCCCTAGCAGATACGCAGTATTTT.

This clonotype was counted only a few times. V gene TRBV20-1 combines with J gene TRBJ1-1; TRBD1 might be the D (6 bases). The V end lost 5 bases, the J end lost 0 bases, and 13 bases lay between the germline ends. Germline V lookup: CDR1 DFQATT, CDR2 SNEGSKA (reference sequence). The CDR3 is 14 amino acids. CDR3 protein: CSAGRTVMNTEAFF. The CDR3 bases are TGCAGTGCTGGACGGACAGTCATGAACACTGAAGCTTTCTTT.

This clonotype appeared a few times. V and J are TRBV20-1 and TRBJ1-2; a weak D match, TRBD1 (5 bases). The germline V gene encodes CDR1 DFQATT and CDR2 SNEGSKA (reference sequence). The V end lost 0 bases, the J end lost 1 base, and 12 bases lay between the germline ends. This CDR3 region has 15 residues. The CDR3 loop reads CSAREWGGFNYGYTF. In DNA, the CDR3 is TGCAGTGCTAGAGAGTGGGGCGGATTTAACTATGGCTACACCTTC.

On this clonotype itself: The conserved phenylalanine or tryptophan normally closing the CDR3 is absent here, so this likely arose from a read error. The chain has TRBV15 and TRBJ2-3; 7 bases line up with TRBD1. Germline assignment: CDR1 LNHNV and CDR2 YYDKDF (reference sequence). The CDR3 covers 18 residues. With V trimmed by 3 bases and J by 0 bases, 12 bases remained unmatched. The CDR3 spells CATSRNRGLPFSTDTQYS. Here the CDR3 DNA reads TGTGCCACCAGCAGGAACAGGGGCCTCCCATTTAGCACAGATACGCAGTATTCT.

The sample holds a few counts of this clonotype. The CDR3 nucleotides read TGTGCCAGCAGCCCTATACAGGGGGTAGCTGGCTACACCTTC. It specifies CASSPIQGVAGYTF. The chain employs TRBV4-2 and TRBJ1-2, with TRBD1 identical over 8 bases. The germline V gene encodes CDR1 LGHNA and CDR2 YNFKEQ. J was trimmed by 7 bases and V by 4 bases; bases with no gene match: 8. The CDR3 contains 14 residues.

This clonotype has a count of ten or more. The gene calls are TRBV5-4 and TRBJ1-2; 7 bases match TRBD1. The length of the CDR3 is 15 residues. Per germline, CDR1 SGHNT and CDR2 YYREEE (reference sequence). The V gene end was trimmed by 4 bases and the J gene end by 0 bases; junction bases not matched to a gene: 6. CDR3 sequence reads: CASSSGQDANYGYTF. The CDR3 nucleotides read TGTGCCAGCAGCAGTGGACAGGACGCTAACTATGGCTACACCTTC.

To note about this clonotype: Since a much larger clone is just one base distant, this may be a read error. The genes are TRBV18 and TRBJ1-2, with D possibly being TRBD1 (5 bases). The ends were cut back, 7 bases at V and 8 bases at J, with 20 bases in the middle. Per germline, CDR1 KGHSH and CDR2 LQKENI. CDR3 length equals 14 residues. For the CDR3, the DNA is TGTGCCAGCTTAATCCGGACGGGGGAAGAGGGCTACACCTTC. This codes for CASLIRTGEEGYTF.

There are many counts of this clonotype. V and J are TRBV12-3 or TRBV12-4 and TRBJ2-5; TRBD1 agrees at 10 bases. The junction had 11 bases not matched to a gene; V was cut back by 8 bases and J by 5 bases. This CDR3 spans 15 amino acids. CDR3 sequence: CASRSGTGVRETQYF. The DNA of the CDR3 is TGTGCCAGCCGGTCGGGGACAGGGGTCAGGGAGACCCAGTACTTC.

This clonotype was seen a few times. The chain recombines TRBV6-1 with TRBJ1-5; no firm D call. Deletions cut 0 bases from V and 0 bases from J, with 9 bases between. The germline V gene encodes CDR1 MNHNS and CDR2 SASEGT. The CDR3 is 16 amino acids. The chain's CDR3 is CASSEAPGLSNQPQHF. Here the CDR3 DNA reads TGTGCCAGCAGTGAAGCGCCAGGCCTTAGCAATCAGCCCCAGCATTTT.

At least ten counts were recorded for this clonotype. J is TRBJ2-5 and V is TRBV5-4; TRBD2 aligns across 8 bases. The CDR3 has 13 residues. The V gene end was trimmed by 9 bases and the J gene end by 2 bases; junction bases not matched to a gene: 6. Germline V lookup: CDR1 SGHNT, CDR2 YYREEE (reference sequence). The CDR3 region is CATLASGQETQYF. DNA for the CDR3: TGTGCCACCTTGGCTAGCGGGCAAGAGACCCAGTACTTC.

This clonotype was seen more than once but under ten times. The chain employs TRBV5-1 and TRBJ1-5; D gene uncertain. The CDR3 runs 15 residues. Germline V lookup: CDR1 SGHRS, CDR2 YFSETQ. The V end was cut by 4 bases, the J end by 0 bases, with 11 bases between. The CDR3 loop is CASSPDGNSNQPQHF. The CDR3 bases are TGCGCCAGCAGCCCGGACGGAAATAGCAATCAGCCCCAGCATTTT.

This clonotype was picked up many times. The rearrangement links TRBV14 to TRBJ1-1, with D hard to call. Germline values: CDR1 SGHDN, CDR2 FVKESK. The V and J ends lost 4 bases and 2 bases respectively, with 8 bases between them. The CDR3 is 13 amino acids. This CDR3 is CASSREANTEAFF. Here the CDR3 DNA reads TGTGCCAGCAGCCGGGAGGCAAACACTGAAGCTTTCTTT. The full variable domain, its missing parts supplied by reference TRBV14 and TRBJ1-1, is EAGVTQFPSHSVIEKGQTVTLRCDPISGHDNLYWYRRVMGKEIKFLLHFVKESKQDESGMPNNRFLAERTGGTYSTLKVQPAELEDSGVYFCASSREANTEAFFGQGTRLTVV.

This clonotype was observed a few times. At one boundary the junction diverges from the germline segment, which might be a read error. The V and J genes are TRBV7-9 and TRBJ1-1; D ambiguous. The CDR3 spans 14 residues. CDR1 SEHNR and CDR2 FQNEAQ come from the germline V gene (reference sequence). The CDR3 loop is CASTLPSGVAEAFF. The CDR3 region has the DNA TGTGCCAGCACCTTACCCTCTGGGGTAGCTGAAGCTTTCTTT. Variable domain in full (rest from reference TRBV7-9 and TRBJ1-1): DTGVSQNPRHKITKRGQNVTFRCDPISEHNRLYWYRQTLGQGPEFLTYFQNEAQLEKSRLLSDRFSAERPKGSFSTLEIQRTEQGDSAMYLCASTLPSGVAEAFFGQGTRLTVV.

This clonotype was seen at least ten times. In nucleotides, the CDR3 is TGCAGTGTCCGGGGGGCCCCAAATTCACCCCTCCACTTT. Encoded protein: CSVRGAPNSPLHF. This rearrangement joins TRBV20-1 to TRBJ1-6; D is possibly TRBD1 (6 bases). V shed 7 bases and J shed 7 bases, with 14 bases lying between them. CDR3 length equals 13 residues. The V gene's germline CDR1 is DFQATT and CDR2 SNEGSKA (reference sequence).

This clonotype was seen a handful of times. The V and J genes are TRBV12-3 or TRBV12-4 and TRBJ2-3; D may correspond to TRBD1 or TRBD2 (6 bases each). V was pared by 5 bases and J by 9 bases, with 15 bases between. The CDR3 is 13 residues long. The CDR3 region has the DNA TGTGCCAGCAGTGCGGGACAAATCGACACGCAGTATTTT. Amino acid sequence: CASSAGQIDTQYF.

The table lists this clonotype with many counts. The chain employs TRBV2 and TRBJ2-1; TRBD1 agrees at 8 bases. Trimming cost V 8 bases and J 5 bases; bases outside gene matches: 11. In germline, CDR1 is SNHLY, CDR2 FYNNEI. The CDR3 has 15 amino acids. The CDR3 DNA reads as TGTGCCAGCTGGGCCCGGACAGGGAGCGACAATGAGCAGTTCTTC. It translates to CASWARTGSDNEQFF.

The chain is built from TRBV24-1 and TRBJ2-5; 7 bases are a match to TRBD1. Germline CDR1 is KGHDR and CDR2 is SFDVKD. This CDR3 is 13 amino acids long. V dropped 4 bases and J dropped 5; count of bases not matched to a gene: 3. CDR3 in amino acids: CATSDGTVETQYF. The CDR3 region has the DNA TGTGCCACCAGTGACGGGACAGTCGAGACCCAGTACTTC.

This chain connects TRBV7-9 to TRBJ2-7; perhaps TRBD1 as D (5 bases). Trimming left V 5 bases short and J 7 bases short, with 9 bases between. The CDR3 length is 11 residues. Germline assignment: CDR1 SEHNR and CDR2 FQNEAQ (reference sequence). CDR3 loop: CASSTGPEQYF. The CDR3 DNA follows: TGTGCCAGCAGCACAGGACCTGAGCAGTACTTC.

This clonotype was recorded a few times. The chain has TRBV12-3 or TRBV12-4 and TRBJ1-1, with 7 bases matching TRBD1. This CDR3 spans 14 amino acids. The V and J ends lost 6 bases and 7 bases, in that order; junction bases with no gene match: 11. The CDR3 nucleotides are TGTGCCAGCAGCGAGGGCAGGGGGTTCGGTGAAGCTTTCTTT. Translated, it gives CASSEGRGFGEAFF.

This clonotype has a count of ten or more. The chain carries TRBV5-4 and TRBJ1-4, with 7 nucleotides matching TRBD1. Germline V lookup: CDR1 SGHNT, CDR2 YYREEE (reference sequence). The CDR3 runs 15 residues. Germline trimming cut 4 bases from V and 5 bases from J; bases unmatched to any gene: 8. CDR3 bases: TGTGCCAGCAGCCAGGGGGGGACAGAGAATGAAAAACTGTTTTTT. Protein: CASSQGGTENEKLFF.

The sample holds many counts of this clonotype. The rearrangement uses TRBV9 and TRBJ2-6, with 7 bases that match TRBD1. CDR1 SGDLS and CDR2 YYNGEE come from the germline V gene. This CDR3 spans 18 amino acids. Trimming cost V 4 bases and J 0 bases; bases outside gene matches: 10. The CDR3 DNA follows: TGTGCCAGCAGCCTCGCCGGGACAGTAGGCTCTGGGGCCAACGTCCTGACTTTC. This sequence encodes CASSLAGTVGSGANVLTF.

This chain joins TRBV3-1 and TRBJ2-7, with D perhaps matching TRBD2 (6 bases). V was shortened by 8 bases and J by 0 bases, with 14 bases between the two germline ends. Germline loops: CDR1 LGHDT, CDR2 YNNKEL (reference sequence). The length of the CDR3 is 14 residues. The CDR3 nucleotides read TGTGCCAGCGCTTTCGGGACTGCCTCCTACGAGCAGTACTTC. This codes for CASAFGTASYEQYF.

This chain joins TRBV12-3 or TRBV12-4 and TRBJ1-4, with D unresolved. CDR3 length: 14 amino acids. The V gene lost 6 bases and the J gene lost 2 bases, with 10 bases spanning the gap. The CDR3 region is CASSRPPTNEKLFF. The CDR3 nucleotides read TGTGCCAGCAGCCGACCCCCCACTAATGAAAAACTGTTTTTT.

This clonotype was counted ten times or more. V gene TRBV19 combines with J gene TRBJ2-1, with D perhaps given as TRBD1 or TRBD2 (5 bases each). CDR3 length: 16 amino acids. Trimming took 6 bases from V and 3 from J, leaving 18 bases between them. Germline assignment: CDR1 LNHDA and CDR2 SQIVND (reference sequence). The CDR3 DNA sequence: TGTGCCAGTAGAGAGCCGGGGACCGTTGGCTACAATGAGCAGTTCTTC. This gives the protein CASREPGTVGYNEQFF.